Below are 20 T cell receptor beta chains sequenced from a single sample in a study of T cell responses to AZD1222 COVID-19 vaccine. The data were produced by immunoSEQ multiplex PCR, yet TCRdb's version contains in-frame clones alone and is incomplete. Among approximately 120,000 clones listed, over 85% were seen once. Material: peripheral blood, obtained on day 0 of AZD1222 vaccination. These receptors were taken from an adult in good health.

The genes are TRBV5-6 and TRBJ1-2; 12 nucleotides align to TRBD1. The CDR3 has 15 residues. Losses at the gene ends were 3 bases for V and 8 bases for J; bases not matched to a gene: 8. Germline assignment: CDR1 SGHDT and CDR2 YYEEEE. CDR3 bases: TGTGCCAGCAGCTGGGACAGGGGGCTGGATACGGGCTACACCTTC. Protein: CASSWDRGLDTGYTF.

This chain uses TRBV18 with TRBJ1-6; D is unclear. The V gene's germline CDR1 is KGHSH and CDR2 LQKENI. The CDR3 runs to 15 residues. The ends were cut back, 5 bases at V and 6 bases at J, with 14 bases in the middle. The CDR3 loop reads CASSSARGSNSPLHF. The CDR3 region has the DNA TGTGCCAGCTCATCGGCCCGTGGAAGTAATTCACCCCTCCACTTT.

About this clone: Sequence at one end of the junction differs from germline and may be a read error. V usage is TRBV2 and J usage is TRBJ1-2; 7 positions agree with TRBD1. The CDR3 runs to 12 residues. The germline V gene has CDR1 SNHLY and CDR2 FYNNEI. Written as DNA, the CDR3 is TGTGCCAGCAGGGGAGACGACAGGGAGATCGCCTTC. Translation: CASRGDDREIAF.

This sequence joins TRBV4-1 and TRBJ2-2; no firm D call. The CDR3 length is 15 residues. The germline V gene has CDR1 MGHRA and CDR2 YSYEKL. Trimming left V 4 bases short and J 1 base short, with 10 bases between. CDR3 in DNA: TGCGCCAGCAGCCCCTCAGGACGGAACACCGGGGAGCTGTTTTTT. It is translated as CASSPSGRNTGELFF.

The rearrangement joins TRBV5-4 to TRBJ2-1; TRBD2 matches 7 bases. Looked up from germline, CDR1 is SGHNT and CDR2 is YYREEE (reference sequence). The CDR3 extends over 15 amino acids. Losses at the gene ends were 6 bases for V and 2 bases for J; bases not matched to a gene: 8. CDR3 in DNA: TGTGCCAGCACCCCTGGGGCGGGGGCCTACAATGAGCAGTTCTTC. It translates to CASTPGAGAYNEQFF.

CDR3 nucleotide sequence: TGTGCCAGCAGCCAAGATACCGTTGAGATCAGCTATGGCTACACCTTC. Translating gives CASSQDTVEISYGYTF. This chain joins TRBV3-1 (or the pseudogene TRBV3-2) and TRBJ1-2; D uncertain. CDR1 is LGHDT and CDR2 is YNNKEL in the germline V gene (reference sequence). The CDR3 is made up of 16 amino acids. V lost 0 bases, J lost 4 bases, and 15 bases lay in between.

The chain is built from TRBV10-2 and TRBJ2-1, with 8 bases identical to TRBD2. In germline, CDR1 is WSHSY, CDR2 SAAADI. The length of the CDR3 is 16 residues. Trimming took 8 bases from V and 1 from J; bases not matched to a gene: 10. The DNA of the CDR3 is TGCGCCAGCTTTAGCGCCGGGGGGGAGTCCTACAATGAGCAGTTCTTC. This translates into CASFSAGGESYNEQFF.

The chain recombines TRBV5-1 with TRBJ2-7, with TRBD1 identical over 10 bases. This CDR3 contains 14 residues. V dropped 4 bases and J dropped 6; count of bases not matched to a gene: 7. Per the germline V gene, CDR1 is SGHRS and CDR2 is YFSETQ. CDR3: CASSIRDRGGEQYF. The CDR3 DNA is TGCGCCAGCAGCATCCGGGACAGGGGTGGCGAGCAGTACTTC.

This chain links TRBV6-5 with TRBJ1-4; possible D gene TRBD1, 5 bases. CDR1 and CDR2 from the germline V gene are MNHEY and SVGAGI. The CDR3 sequence is 15 residues long. The V gene lost 0 bases and the J gene lost 8 bases, with 13 bases spanning the gap. The CDR3 region is CASSYSNGWDEKLFF. CDR3 nucleotides: TGTGCCAGCAGTTACTCGAACGGGTGGGACGAAAAACTGTTTTTT.

The chain carries TRBV3-1 (or the pseudogene TRBV3-2) and TRBJ1-3, with unresolved D. Germline V gene sequence: CDR1 LGHDT, CDR2 YNNKEL (reference sequence). The CDR3 loop spans 13 amino acids. Trimming took off 4 bases at V and 0 bases at J, with 4 bases between the two ends. The CDR3 reads CASSPSSGNTIYF. The DNA for the CDR3 is TGTGCCAGCAGCCCATCCTCTGGAAACACCATATATTTT.

The chain joins TRBV6-6 to TRBJ1-1; unclear D gene. This CDR3 spans 15 amino acids. CDR1 and CDR2 from the germline V gene are MNHNY and SVGAGI (reference sequence). V shed 4 bases and J shed 11 bases, with 23 bases lying between them. CDR3: CASSFPRTGDIGAFF. As DNA, the CDR3 is TGTGCCAGCAGTTTTCCAAGGACGGGCGATATCGGGGCTTTCTTT.

This clone came up once. This sequence joins TRBV30 and TRBJ1-2; possible D gene TRBD1, 5 bases. The germline V and J ends were trimmed by 5 bases and 8 bases, with 18 bases remaining between them. Germline-derived CDR1 and CDR2 are GTSNPN and SVGIG (reference sequence). This CDR3 contains 13 residues. The CDR3 loop is CAWCPTGTDGYTF. The CDR3 DNA is TGTGCCTGGTGTCCCACCGGGACCGACGGCTACACCTTC.

This clone was detected a few times. This chain links TRBV7-2 with TRBJ2-2; TRBD1 or TRBD2 may be the D gene (5 bases each). V was clipped by 7 bases and J by 3 bases, with 18 bases between them. The CDR3 extends over 16 amino acids. Looked up from germline, CDR1 is SGHTA and CDR2 is FQGNSA. Here the CDR3 reads CASIDRGRIYTGELFF. The DNA for the CDR3 is TGTGCCAGCATCGACCGGGGACGAATATACACCGGGGAGCTGTTTTTT.

Points on this clone: One junction end does not reproduce the germline sequence, and a read error may be involved. The chain joins TRBV12-5 to TRBJ1-2; a weak D match, TRBD1 (6 bases). Looked up from germline, CDR1 is LGHNT and CDR2 is FRNRAP. The CDR3 length is 16 residues. CDR3 DNA: TGTGCTAGTGGCCCGGGACATCCAGGTGGTAACTATGGCTACATCTTC. Protein sequence: CASGPGHPGGNYGYIF.

The V gene is TRBV19, the J gene TRBJ1-5; no clear D gene. V lost 3 bases and J lost 0, with 12 bases in between. CDR1 LNHDA and CDR2 SQIVND come from the germline V gene (reference sequence). The CDR3 extends over 16 amino acids. CDR3: CASSIRAANSNQPQHF. The CDR3 DNA reads TGTGCCAGTAGTATTCGGGCAGCTAATAGCAATCAGCCCCAGCATTTT. The full variable domain, with the rest looked up from reference TRBV19 and TRBJ1-5, is DGGITQSPKYLFRKEGQNVTLSCEQNLNHDAMYWYRQDPGQGLRLIYYSQIVNDFQKGDIAEGYSVSREKKESFPLTVTSAQKNPTAFYLCASSIRAANSNQPQHFGDGTRLSIL.

The rearrangement uses TRBV4-1 and TRBJ1-2; a possible D gene is TRBD1 (5 bases). This CDR3 comprises 15 residues. Germline lookup yields CDR1 MGHRA and CDR2 YSYEKL. The germline V and J ends were trimmed by 0 bases and 4 bases, with 12 bases remaining between them. The CDR3 is CASSQERAGGYGYTF. CDR3 DNA: TGCGCCAGCAGCCAAGAAAGGGCCGGGGGCTATGGCTACACCTTC.

This chain joins TRBV6-5 and TRBJ1-1; no definite D call. CDR3 size: 14 residues. Germline assignment: CDR1 MNHEY and CDR2 SVGAGI. V was shortened by 5 bases and J by 4 bases, with 14 bases between the two germline ends. The CDR3 sequence: CASSPIRGGTEAFF. CDR3 in DNA: TGTGCCAGCAGTCCGATTAGAGGAGGCACTGAAGCTTTCTTT.

The genes are TRBV23-1 and TRBJ1-3, with TRBD1 identical over 9 bases. TRBV23-1 is assigned to the ORF class and has an uncertain function. There are 16 residues in the CDR3. V shed 3 bases, J shed 8 bases, and the junction held 11 bases outside the gene matches. CDR3 nucleotide sequence: TGCGCCAGCAGTCACCTTAGCGGGACAGGGAAACACACCATATATTTT. As protein: CASSHLSGTGKHTIYF.

The chain uses TRBV29-1 and TRBJ1-1; a possible D gene is TRBD1 (6 bases). Germline V gene lookup returns CDR1 SQVTM and CDR2 ANQGSEA. Trimming removed 3 bases from V and 6 bases from J, with 11 bases in between. The CDR3 has 12 amino acids. The CDR3 bases are TGCAGCGTTGATAGGGGGGGGTCTGAAGCTTTCTTT. It specifies CSVDRGGSEAFF.

The rearrangement links TRBV20-1 to TRBJ1-1; D possibly corresponds to TRBD1 (5 bases). The CDR3 is 11 residues long. Trimming left V 8 bases short and J 8 bases short, with 15 bases between. From germline, CDR1 is DFQATT and CDR2 SNEGSKA (reference sequence). CDR3 protein: CSTGQGGEAFF. DNA of the CDR3: TGCAGTACTGGCCAGGGCGGGGAAGCTTTCTTT.